A single sample is the source of the 8 T cell receptor beta chains below, sequenced in a study of monozygotic twins with inflammatory bowel disease. TCRdb reprocessed the 5' RACE reads and reports one entry per CDR3 protein, with no DNA. The listing contains around 140,000 distinct CDR3 sequences. The material sequenced was blood. These receptors came from a human donor with ulcerative colitis or Crohn's disease, or a healthy co-twin of an affected twin (not recorded which).

This chain uses TRBV4-1 with TRBJ1-6; TCRdb outputs TRBD1, but without DNA this stays unchecked. From germline, CDR1 is MGHRA and CDR2 YSYEKL. The CDR3 sequence is 18 residues long. CDR3 region: CASSQEARGLTYNSPLHF.

The V gene is TRBV4-3, the J gene TRBJ2-7; the D call of TRBD1 rests on TCRdb alone, since no DNA is present to check it. CDR1 is LGHNA, CDR2 YSLEER, per germline. The CDR3 runs to 14 residues. CDR3 protein: CASSQDAGTDEQYF.

The chain has TRBV20-1 and TRBJ2-7. This CDR3 is built from 15 residues. CDR1 and CDR2 from the germline V gene are DFQATT and SNEGSKA (reference sequence). The CDR3 sequence is CSARLQSLSSYEQYF.

This sequence joins TRBV5-1 and TRBJ2-5; TCRdb reports TRBD2, a call that lacks DNA to check it against. CDR1 and CDR2 from the germline V gene are SGHRS and YFSETQ. The CDR3 is 15 residues long. The CDR3: CASSAAGGQQETQYF.

V usage is TRBV4-2 and J usage is TRBJ2-3; TCRdb indicates TRBD1, and absent DNA this call remains unverified. Germline-derived CDR1 and CDR2 are LGHNA and YNFKEQ. The CDR3 loop spans 16 amino acids. The CDR3 sequence: CASSHLAGSPPDTQYF.

The genes are TRBV20-1 and TRBJ2-1; TCRdb gives TRBD2 as the D gene, but with no DNA this cannot be confirmed. Germline V gene data show CDR1 as DFQATT and CDR2 as SNEGSKA (reference sequence). The CDR3 loop spans 13 amino acids. This CDR3 is CSATGGEYNEQFF.

J is TRBJ1-5 and V is TRBV20-1; checking the TCRdb D call of TRBD1 is not possible without DNA. Per the germline V gene, CDR1 is DFQATT and CDR2 is SNEGSKA (reference sequence). The CDR3 is 15 amino acids. CDR3 in amino acids: CSASYQGASNQPQHF.

This chain joins TRBV9 and TRBJ2-7; lacking DNA, the TRBD1 call made by TCRdb goes unchecked. The germline V gene encodes CDR1 SGDLS and CDR2 YYNGEE. This CDR3 region has 13 residues. The CDR3 sequence: CASSVSGTYEQYF.